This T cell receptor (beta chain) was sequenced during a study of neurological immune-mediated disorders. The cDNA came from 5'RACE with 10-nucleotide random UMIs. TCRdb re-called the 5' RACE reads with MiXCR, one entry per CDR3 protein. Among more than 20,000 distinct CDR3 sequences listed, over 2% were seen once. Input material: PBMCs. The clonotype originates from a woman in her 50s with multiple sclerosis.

The CDR3 spells CASSLEWGGRSEQFF. The CDR3 DNA reads TGTGCCAGCAGCTTAGAGTGGGGGGGGCGCAGTGAGCAGTTCTTC. The rearrangement links TRBV7-2 to TRBJ2-1, with D possibly TRBD2 on 7 matching bases. Germline CDR1 reads SGHTA; CDR2 reads FQGNSA. The CDR3 is 15 amino acids. Trimming cost V 1 base and J 9 bases, with 16 bases left between them.